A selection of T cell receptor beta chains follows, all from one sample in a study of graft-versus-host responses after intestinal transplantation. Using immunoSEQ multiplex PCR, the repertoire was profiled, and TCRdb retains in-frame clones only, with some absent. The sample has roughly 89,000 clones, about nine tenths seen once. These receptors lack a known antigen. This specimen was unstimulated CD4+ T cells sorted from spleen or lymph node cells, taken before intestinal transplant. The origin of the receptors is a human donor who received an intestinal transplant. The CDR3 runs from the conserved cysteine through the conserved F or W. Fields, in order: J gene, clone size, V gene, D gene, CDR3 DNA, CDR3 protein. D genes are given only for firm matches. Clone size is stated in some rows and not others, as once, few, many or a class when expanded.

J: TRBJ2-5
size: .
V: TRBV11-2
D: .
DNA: TGTGCCAGCCAGGGCCAGGGGACGTTAGAGACCCAGTACTTC
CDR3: CASQGQGTLETQYF

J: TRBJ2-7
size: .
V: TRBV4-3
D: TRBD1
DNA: TGCGCCAGCAGCCAATCCCTTGACAGGGGGTTATACGAGCAGTACTTC
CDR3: CASSQSLDRGLYEQYF

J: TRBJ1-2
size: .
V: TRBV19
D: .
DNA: TGTGCCAGTAGTACCCGAACCGTTTTTAGCTATGGCTACACCTTC
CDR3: CASSTRTVFSYGYTF

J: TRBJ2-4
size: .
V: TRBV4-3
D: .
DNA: TGCGCCAGCAGCCAAGTTAAGGGAGGGGGCAAAAACATTCAGTACTTC
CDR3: CASSQVKGGGKNIQYF

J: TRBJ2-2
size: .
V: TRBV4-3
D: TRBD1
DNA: TGCGCCAGCAGCCAAGAATTGAGGGGGACAGGGACGAACACCGGGGAGCTGTTTTTT
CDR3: CASSQELRGTGTNTGELFF

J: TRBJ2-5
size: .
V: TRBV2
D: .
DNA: TGTGCCAGCGTCCGGGGGACGTACCAAGAGACCCAGTACTTC
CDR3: CASVRGTYQETQYF

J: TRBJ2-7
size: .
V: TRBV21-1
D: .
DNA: TGTGCCAGCAGCCCCCGGGACAGGGAGTTATCCGAGCAGTACTTC
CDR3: CASSPRDRELSEQYF

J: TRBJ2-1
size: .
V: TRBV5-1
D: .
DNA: TGCGCCAGCAGCTTGGTGGGTGGGCCAGATGAGCAGTTCTTC
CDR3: CASSLVGGPDEQFF

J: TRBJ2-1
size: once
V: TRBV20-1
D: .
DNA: TGCAGTGCGGACAGAGATGAGCAGTTCTTC
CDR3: CSADRDEQFF

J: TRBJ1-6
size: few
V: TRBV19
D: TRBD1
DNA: TGTGCCAGTAGTACGACGGACAGGGGGAATTCACCCCTCCACTTT
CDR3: CASSTTDRGNSPLHF

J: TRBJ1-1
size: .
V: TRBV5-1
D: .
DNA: TGCGCCAGCAGTTACTCGGGGGGGAACACTGAAGCTTTCTTT
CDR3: CASSYSGGNTEAFF

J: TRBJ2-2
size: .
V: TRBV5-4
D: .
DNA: TGTGCCAGCAGCTTGATGAGCGGGCCGAACACCGGGGAGCTGTTTTTT
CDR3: CASSLMSGPNTGELFF

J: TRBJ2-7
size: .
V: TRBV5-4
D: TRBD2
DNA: TGTGCCACCACACACGGCGGGGGATTGACCTACGAGCAGTACTTC
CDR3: CATTHGGGLTYEQYF

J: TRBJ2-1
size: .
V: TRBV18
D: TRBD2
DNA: TGTGCCAGCTCACCACCGAACCGTCCGGGGGGGAATGAGCAGTTCTTC
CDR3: CASSPPNRPGGNEQFF

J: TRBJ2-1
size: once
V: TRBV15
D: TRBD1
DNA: TGTGCCACCAGCAGAGATAGGGGACAGGCGAAGGTCTTC
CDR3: CATSRDRGQAKVF

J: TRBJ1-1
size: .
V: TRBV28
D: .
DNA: TGTGCCAGCATCTTGGGGGGTACTGAAGCTTTCTTT
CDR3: CASILGGTEAFF

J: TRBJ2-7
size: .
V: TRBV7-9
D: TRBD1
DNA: TGTGCCAGCAGCGTGGACAGGGTCGCCTACGAGCAGTACTTC
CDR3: CASSVDRVAYEQYF

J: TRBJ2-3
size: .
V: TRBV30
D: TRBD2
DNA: TGTGCCTGGGGACTAGCGGGGGGGGGTACTAGCACAGATACGCAGTATTTT
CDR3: CAWGLAGGGTSTDTQYF

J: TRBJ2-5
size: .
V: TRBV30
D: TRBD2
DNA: TGTGCCTGGAGCAAGACTAGCGGGGGTGAGACCCAGTACTTC
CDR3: CAWSKTSGGETQYF

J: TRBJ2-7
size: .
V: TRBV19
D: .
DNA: TGTGCCAGTAGCTTTACAGGGCCCCTCGGGGCCTACGAGCAGTACTTC
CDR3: CASSFTGPLGAYEQYF

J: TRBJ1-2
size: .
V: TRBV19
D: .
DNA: TGTGCCAGTAGTACCATGGGGGGCTATGGCTACACCTTC
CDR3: CASSTMGGYGYTF

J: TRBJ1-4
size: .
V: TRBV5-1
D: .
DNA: TGCGCCAGCAGCTTGGCGGCAGGCTTAAATGAAAAACTGTTTTTT
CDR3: CASSLAAGLNEKLFF

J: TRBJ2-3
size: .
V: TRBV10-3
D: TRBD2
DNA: TGTGCCATCAGTGTTCGGGGGGGGAACACAGATACGCAGTATTTT
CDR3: CAISVRGGNTDTQYF

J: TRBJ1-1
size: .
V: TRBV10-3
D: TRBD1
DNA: TGTGCCATCCGGACAGGGGGCGGCGTGAACACTGAAGCTTTCTTT
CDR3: CAIRTGGGVNTEAFF

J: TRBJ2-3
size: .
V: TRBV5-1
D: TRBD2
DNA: TGCGCCAGCAGCTTCCAACCAGGGACTAGCGGGGGCGCCGGGACGCAGTATTTT
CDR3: CASSFQPGTSGGAGTQYF

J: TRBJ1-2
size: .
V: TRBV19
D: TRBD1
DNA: TGTGCCAGTAGTATCCAGGGGGCGGTAAACTATGGCTACACCTTC
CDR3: CASSIQGAVNYGYTF

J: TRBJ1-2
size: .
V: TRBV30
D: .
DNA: TGTGCCTGCACACCACAGGATAACTATGGCTACACCTTC
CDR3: CACTPQDNYGYTF

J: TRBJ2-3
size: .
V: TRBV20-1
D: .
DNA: TGCAGTGCTAGGACAGCCGATACGCAGTATTTT
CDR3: CSARTADTQYF

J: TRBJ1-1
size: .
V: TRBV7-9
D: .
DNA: TGTGCCAGCAGCACAGGACGCCCTGAAGCTTTCTTT
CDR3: CASSTGRPEAFF

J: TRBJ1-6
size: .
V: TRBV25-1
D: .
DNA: TGTGCCAGCAGTGTTTCAAATTCACCCCTCCACTTT
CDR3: CASSVSNSPLHF

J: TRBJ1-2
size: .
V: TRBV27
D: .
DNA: TGTGCCAGCAGTGGAAGTATTGTGGGGGCGCGCGGCTACACCTTC
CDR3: CASSGSIVGARGYTF

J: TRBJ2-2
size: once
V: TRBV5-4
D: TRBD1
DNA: TGTGCCAGCAGCTCCTCAGGGGGCACCGGGGAGCTGTTTTTT
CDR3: CASSSSGGTGELFF

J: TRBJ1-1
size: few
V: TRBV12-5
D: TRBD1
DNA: TGTGCTAGTGGCCCGGGACAGCTAAACACTGAAGCTTTCTTT
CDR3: CASGPGQLNTEAFF

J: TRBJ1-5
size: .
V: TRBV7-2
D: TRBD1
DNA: TGTGCCAGCAGCTTAGGGACAGGGAATAGCAATCAGCCCCAGCATTTT
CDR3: CASSLGTGNSNQPQHF

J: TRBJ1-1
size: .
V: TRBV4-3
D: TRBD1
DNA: TGCGCCAGCAGCCACCGCGGGACAGGGGTCGAAGCTTTCTTT
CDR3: CASSHRGTGVEAFF

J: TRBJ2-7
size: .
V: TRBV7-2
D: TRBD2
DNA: TGTGCCAGCAGCCCACCCCGCCGGACGGGGGGGCTCCTATCCCACGAGCAGTACTTC
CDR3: CASSPPRRTGGLLSHEQYF

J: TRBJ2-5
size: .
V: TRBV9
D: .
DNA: TGTGCCAGCAGCGTACGGGGGGCGGGTCAAGAGACCCAGTACTTC
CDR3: CASSVRGAGQETQYF

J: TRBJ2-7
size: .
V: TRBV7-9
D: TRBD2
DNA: TGTGCCAGCAGTCCGGGAGGGGCCAGGGCCCTGGAGGAGCAGTACTTC
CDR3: CASSPGGARALEEQYF

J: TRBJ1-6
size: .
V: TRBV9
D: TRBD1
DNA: TGTGCCAGCAGCCAGGGGGGATTAGGGTCACCCCTCCACTTT
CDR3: CASSQGGLGSPLHF

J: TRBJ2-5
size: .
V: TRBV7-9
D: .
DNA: TGTGCCAGCACCGCATATGGTCACGGGGAGGAGACCCAGTACTTC
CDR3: CASTAYGHGEETQYF

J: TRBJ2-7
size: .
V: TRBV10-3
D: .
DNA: TGTGCCATCTCGGACAGTCTCTCCTACGAGCAGTACTTC
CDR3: CAISDSLSYEQYF

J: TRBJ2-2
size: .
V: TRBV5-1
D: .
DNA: TGCGCCAGCAACCCCGGGGGATCCGGGGAGCTGTTTTTT
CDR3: CASNPGGSGELFF

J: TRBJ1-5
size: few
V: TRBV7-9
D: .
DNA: TGTGCCAGCAGCTTCGGGAATCAGCCCCAGCATTTT
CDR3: CASSFGNQPQHF

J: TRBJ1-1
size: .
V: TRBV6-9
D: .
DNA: TGTGCCAGCACCCTCGGGGTTGAAGCTTTCTTT
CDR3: CASTLGVEAFF

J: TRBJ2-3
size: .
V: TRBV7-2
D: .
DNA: TGTGCCAGCAGCTTGAGCGGAAGCACAGATACGCAGTATTTT
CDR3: CASSLSGSTDTQYF

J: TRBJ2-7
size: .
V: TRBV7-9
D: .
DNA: TGTGCCAGCTTGACCGCAGGGAATCCCTACGAGCAGTACTTC
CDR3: CASLTAGNPYEQYF

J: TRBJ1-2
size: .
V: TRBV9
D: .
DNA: TGTGCCAGCAGCCCTACAGGGCAGACCTATGGCTACACCTTC
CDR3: CASSPTGQTYGYTF

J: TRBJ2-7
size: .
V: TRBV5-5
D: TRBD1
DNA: TGTGCCAGCAGCTTAGCCGGGACAGAGATCTACGAGCAGTACTTC
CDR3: CASSLAGTEIYEQYF

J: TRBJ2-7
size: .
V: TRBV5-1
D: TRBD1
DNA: TGCGCCAGCAGCCGGGCAGGGGGCTTATTAGAAGAGCAGTACTTC
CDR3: CASSRAGGLLEEQYF

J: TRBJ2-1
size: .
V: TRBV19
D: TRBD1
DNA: TGTGCCAGTAGTATCGTTACCGGGACAGGGGACAATGAGCAGTTCTTC
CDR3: CASSIVTGTGDNEQFF

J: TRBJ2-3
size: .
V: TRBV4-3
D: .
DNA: TGCGCCAGCAGCCAAGCTCTTGGGCAGGGTACAGATACGCAGTATTTT
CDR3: CASSQALGQGTDTQYF

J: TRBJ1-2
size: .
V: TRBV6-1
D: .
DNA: TGTGCCAGCAGACGGACCCCTTCGGGAGGCTACACCTTC
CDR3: CASRRTPSGGYTF